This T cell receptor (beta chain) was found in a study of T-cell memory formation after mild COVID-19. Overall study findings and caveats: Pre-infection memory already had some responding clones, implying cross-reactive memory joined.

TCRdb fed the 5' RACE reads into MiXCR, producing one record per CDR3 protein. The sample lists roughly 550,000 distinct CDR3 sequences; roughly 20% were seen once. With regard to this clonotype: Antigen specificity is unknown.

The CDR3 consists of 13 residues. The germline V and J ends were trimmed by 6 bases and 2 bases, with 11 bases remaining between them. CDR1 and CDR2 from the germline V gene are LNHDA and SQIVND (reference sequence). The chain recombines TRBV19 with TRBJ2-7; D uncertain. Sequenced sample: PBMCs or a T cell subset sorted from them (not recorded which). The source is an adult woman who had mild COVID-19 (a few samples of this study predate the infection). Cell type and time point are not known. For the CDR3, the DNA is TGTGCCAGTAGGGAAGCCGGTACCTACGAGCAGTACTTC. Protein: CASREAGTYEQYF.